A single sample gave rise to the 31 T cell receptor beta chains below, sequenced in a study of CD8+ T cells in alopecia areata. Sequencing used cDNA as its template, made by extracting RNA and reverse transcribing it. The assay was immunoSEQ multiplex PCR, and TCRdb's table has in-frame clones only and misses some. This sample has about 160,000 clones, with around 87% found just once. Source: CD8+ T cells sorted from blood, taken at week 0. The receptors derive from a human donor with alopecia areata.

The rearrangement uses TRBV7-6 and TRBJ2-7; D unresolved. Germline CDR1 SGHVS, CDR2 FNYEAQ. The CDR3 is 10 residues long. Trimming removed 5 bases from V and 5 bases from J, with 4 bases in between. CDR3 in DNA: TGTGCCAGCAGCGCGCACGAGCAGTACTTC. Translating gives CASSAHEQYF.

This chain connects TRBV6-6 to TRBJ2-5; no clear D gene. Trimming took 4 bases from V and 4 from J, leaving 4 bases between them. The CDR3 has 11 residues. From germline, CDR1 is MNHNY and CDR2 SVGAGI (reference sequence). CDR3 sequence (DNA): TGTGCCAGCAGTTCGGGAGAGACCCAGTACTTC. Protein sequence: CASSSGETQYF.

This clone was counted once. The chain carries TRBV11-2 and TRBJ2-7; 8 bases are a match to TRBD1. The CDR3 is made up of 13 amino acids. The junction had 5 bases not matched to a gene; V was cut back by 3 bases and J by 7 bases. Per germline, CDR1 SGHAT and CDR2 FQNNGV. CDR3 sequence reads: CASSLGQAMEQYF. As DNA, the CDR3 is TGTGCCAGCAGCTTGGGACAGGCGATGGAGCAGTACTTC.

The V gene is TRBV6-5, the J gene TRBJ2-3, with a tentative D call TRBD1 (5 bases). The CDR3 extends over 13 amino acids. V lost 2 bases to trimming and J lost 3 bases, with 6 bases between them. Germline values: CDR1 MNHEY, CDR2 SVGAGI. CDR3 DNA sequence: TGTGCCAGCAGTTACGACAGAACAGATACGCAGTATTTT. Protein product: CASSYDRTDTQYF.

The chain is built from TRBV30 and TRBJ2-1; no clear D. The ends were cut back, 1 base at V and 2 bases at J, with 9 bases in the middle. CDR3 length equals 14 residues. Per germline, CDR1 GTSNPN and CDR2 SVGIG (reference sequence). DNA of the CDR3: TGTGCCTGGAGTGAGCTAGACCCCTACAATGAGCAGTTCTTC. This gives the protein CAWSELDPYNEQFF. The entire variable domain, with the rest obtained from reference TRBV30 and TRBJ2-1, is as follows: SQTIHQWPATLVQPVGSPLSLECTVEGTSNPNLYWYRQAAGRGLQLLFYSVGIGQISSEVPQNLSASRPQDRQFILSSKKLLLSDSGFYLCAWSELDPYNEQFFGPGTRLTVL.

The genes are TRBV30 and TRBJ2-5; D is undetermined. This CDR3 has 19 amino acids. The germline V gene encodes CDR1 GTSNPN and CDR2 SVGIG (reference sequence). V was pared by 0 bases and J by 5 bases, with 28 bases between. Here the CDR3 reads CAWSVRVSASRFGGETQYF. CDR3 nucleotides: TGTGCCTGGAGTGTTAGGGTGTCGGCCTCCAGGTTCGGTGGGGAGACCCAGTACTTC.

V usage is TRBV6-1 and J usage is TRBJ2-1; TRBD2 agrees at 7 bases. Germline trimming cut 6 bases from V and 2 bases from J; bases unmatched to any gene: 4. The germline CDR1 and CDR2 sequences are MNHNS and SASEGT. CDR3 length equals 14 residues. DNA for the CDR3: TGTGCCAGCAGCGGTAGCGGGCCCTACAATGAGCAGTTCTTC. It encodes CASSGSGPYNEQFF.

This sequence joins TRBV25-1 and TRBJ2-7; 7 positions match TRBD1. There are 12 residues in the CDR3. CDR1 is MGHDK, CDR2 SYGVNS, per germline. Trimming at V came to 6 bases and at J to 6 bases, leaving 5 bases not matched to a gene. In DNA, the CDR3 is TGTGCCAGCAGCGTGACAGGGACCGAGCAGTACTTC. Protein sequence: CASSVTGTEQYF.

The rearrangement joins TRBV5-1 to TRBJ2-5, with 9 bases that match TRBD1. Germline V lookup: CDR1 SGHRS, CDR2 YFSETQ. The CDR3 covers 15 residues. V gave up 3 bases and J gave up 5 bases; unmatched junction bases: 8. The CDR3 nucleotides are TGCGCCAGCAGCTCGGACAGGGGATTCGGTGAGACCCAGTACTTC. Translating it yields CASSSDRGFGETQYF.

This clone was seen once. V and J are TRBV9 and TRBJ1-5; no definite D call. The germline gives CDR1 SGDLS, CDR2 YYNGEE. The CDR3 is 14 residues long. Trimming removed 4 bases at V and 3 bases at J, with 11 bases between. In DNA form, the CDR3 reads TGTGCCAGCAGCCCCCGACAAGACAATCAGCCCCAGCATTTT. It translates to CASSPRQDNQPQHF.

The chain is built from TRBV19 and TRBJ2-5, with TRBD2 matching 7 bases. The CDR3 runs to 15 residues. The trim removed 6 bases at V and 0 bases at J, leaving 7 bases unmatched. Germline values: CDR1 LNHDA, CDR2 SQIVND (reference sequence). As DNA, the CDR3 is TGTGCCAGTAGCTGGGGAGGGTCCAACCAAGAGACCCAGTACTTC. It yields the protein CASSWGGSNQETQYF.

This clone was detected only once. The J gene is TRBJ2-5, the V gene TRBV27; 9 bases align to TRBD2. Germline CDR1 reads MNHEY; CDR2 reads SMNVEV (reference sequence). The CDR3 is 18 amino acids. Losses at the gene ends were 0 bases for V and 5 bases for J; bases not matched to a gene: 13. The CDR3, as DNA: TGTGCCAGCAGTTTATCTTCCGGCGGGAGGGCCGTTGGGGAGACCCAGTACTTC. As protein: CASSLSSGGRAVGETQYF.

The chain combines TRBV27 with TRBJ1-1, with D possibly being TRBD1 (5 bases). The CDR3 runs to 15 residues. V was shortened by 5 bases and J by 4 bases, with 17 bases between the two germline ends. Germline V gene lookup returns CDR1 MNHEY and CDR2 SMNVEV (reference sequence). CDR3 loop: CASSPHAGLATEAFF. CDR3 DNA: TGTGCCAGCAGTCCCCATGCAGGGCTGGCCACTGAAGCTTTCTTT.

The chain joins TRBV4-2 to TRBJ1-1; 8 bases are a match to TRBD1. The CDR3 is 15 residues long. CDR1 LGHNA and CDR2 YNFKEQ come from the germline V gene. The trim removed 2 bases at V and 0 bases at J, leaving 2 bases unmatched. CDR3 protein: CASSQRTGMNTEAFF. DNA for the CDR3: TGTGCCAGCAGCCAAAGGACAGGGATGAACACTGAAGCTTTCTTT.

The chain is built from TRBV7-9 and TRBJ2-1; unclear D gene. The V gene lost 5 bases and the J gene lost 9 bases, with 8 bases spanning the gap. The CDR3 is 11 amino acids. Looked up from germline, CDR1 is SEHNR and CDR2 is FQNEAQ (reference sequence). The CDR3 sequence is CASSLKTEQFF. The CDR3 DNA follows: TGTGCCAGCAGCCTTAAAACTGAGCAGTTCTTC.

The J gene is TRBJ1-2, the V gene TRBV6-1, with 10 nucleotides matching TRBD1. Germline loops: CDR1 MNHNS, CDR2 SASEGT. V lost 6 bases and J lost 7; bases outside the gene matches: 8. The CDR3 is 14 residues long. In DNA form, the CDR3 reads TGTGCCAGCAGCCCCGGGACAGGGGCCGGTGGCTACACCTTC. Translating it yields CASSPGTGAGGYTF.

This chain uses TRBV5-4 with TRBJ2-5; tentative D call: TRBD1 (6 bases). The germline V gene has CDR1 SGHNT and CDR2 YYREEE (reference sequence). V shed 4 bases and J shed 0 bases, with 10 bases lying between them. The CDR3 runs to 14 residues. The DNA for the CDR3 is TGTGCCAGCAGCGCCGGACAGTACCAAGAGACCCAGTACTTC. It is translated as CASSAGQYQETQYF. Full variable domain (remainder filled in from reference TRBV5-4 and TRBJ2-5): ETGVTQSPTHLIKTRGQQVTLRCSSQSGHNTVSWYQQALGQGPQFIFQYYREEENGRGNFPPRFSGLQFPNYSSELNVNALELDDSALYLCASSAGQYQETQYFGPGTRLLVL.

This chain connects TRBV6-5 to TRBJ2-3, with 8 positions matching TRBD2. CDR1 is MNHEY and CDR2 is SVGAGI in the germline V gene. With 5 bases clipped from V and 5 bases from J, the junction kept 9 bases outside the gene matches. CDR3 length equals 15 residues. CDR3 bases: TGTGCCAGCAGTGCCACAGCGGGAGAAGGAGATACGCAGTATTTT. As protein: CASSATAGEGDTQYF.

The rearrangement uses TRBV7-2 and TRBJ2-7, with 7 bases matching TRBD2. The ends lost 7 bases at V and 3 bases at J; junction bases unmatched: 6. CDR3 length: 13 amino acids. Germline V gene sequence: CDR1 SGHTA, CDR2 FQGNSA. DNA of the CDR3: TGTGCCAGCACCAGGGAGGGTTACTACGAGCAGTACTTC. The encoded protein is CASTREGYYEQYF.

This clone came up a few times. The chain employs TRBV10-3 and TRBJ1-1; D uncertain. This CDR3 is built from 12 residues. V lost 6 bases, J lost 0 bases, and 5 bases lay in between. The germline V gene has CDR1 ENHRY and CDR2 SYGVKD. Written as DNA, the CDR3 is TGTGCCATCAGCCCCATGAACACTGAAGCTTTCTTT. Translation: CAISPMNTEAFF.

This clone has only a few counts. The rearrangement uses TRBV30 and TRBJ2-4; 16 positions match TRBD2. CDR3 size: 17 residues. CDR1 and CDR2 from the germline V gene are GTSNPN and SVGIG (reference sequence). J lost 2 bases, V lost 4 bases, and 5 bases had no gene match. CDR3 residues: CAWTEGLAGGTKNIQYF. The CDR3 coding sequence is TGTGCCTGGACGGAGGGACTAGCGGGAGGGACCAAAAACATTCAGTACTTC.

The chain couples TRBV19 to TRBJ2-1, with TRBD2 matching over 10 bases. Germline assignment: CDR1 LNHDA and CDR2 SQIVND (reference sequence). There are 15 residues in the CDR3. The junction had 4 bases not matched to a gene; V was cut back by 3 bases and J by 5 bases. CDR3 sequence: CASSMVLAGNNEQFF. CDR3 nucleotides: TGTGCCAGTAGTATGGTACTAGCGGGAAACAATGAGCAGTTCTTC.

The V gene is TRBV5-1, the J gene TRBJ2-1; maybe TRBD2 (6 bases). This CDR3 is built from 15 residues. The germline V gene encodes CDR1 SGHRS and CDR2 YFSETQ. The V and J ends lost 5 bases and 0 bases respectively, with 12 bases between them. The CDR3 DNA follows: TGCGCCAGCAGATGGAGGGACTCCTCCTACAATGAGCAGTTCTTC. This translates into CASRWRDSSYNEQFF.

CDR3 coding DNA: TGCGCCAGCATATCCGGATACACAGATACGCAGTATTTT. As protein: CASISGYTDTQYF. V and J are TRBV5-1 and TRBJ2-3; D remains ambiguous. V lost 6 bases and J lost 2, with 10 bases in between. From germline, CDR1 is SGHRS and CDR2 YFSETQ. CDR3 length: 13 amino acids.

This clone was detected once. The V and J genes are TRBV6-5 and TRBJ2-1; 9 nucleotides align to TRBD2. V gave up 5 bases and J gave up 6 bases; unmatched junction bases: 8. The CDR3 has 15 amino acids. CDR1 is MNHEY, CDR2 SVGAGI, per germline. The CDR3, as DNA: TGTGCCAGCAGTCTCTCGGCGGGAGGGCCCAATGAGCAGTTCTTC. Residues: CASSLSAGGPNEQFF.

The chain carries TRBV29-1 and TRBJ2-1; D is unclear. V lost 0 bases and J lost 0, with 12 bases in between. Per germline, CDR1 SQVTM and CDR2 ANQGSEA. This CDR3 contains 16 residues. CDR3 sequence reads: CSVEDPERRSYNEQFF. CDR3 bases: TGCAGCGTTGAAGATCCAGAGAGGCGCTCCTACAATGAGCAGTTCTTC.

The CDR3 sequence is CASSQGTGSTSSYEQYF. The CDR3, as DNA: TGCGCCAGCAGCCAGGGGACAGGTTCGACCAGCTCCTACGAGCAGTACTTC. This rearrangement joins TRBV5-1 to TRBJ2-7; TRBD1 aligns across 8 bases. Germline CDR1 is SGHRS and CDR2 is YFSETQ. V lost 4 bases, J lost 0 bases, and 12 bases stayed unmatched. This CDR3 comprises 17 residues. Filled out from reference TRBV5-1 and TRBJ2-7, the complete variable domain reads KAGVTQTPRYLIKTRGQQVTLSCSPISGHRSVSWYQQTPGQGLQFLFEYFSETQRNKGNFPGRFSGRQFSNSRSEMNVSTLELGDSALYLCASSQGTGSTSSYEQYFGPGTRLTVT.

This chain's CDR3 is CASSMGQPGELFF. The DNA for the CDR3 is TGTGCCAGTAGTATGGGACAGCCCGGGGAGCTGTTTTTT. The chain recombines TRBV19 with TRBJ2-2; TRBD1 matches at 7 bases. Per germline, CDR1 LNHDA and CDR2 SQIVND (reference sequence). V trimming: 3 bases; J trimming: 6 bases; junction bases outside the gene matches: 1. CDR3 length: 13 amino acids.

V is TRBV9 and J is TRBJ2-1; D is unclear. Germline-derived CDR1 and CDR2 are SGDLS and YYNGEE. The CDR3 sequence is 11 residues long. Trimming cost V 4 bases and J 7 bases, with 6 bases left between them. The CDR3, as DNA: TGTGCCAGCAGCTACGGGAATGAGCAGTTCTTC. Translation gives CASSYGNEQFF.

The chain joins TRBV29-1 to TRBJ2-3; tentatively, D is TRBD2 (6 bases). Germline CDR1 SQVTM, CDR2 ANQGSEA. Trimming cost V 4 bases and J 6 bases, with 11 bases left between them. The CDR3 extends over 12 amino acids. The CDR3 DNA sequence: TGCAGCGTTGCGTGGGACTGGGATACGCAGTATTTT. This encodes CSVAWDWDTQYF.

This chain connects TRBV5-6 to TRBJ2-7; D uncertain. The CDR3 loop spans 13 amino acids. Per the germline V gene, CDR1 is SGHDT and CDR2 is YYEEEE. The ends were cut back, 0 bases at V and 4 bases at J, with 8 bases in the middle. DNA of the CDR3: TGTGCCAGCAGCTTGGGTCGGCTTTACGAGCAGTACTTC. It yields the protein CASSLGRLYEQYF.